Listed below are T cell receptor beta chains from one sample, sequenced in a study of human T cells and chemical hapten exposure. In TCRdb, the RACE reads were re-called with MiXCR into one record per CDR3 protein. This sample has roughly 140,000 distinct CDR3 sequences, with approximately 10% found just once. This sample comprised whole blood, obtained in connection with sensitization to the hapten diphenylcyclopropenone (DPC). Receptor source: a woman between 45 and 60 years old with alopecia areata. Some clones in this sample may be carry-over from other donors' samples. Both conserved end residues are part of each CDR3. Fields, in order: V gene, clone size, D gene, J gene, CDR3 DNA, CDR3 protein. A D gene is named only where the DNA matches it firmly. Some rows mark clone size as missing; the rest say once, few, many or name a class of expanded clone.

TRBV12-3/TRBV12-4,few,TRBD2,TRBJ2-5,TGTGCCAGCAGTTTCCCCGGACTAGCGGGAGAGGAGACCCAGTACTTC,CASSFPGLAGEETQYF
TRBV4-2,NA,NA,TRBJ1-5,TGTGCCAGCAGCCAAGACCCGGGGGGCAATCAGCCCCAGCATTTT,CASSQDPGGNQPQHF
TRBV3-1,NA,NA,TRBJ1-1,TGTGCCAGCAGCCAAACAAGAAGAAACACTGAAGCTTTCTTT,CASSQTRRNTEAFF
TRBV18,NA,NA,TRBJ2-3,TGTGCCAGCTCACCCCCCGGACGGGCAGATACACAGTATTTT,CASSPPGRADTQYF
TRBV29-1,NA,TRBD2,TRBJ2-1,TGCAGCGTTGAAGTTCGGCTAGCGGGAAGCAATGAGCAGTTCTTC,CSVEVRLAGSNEQFF
TRBV10-2,many,TRBD2,TRBJ2-1,TGCGCCAGCAGTGAGTCGAGGGGGACTAGCGACTCCCTGGGGCAGTTCTTC,CASSESRGTSDSLGQFF
TRBV30,few,NA,TRBJ1-2,TGTGCCTGGAGTACCCCTGGCCCTCGGGGCTACACCTTC,CAWSTPGPRGYTF
TRBV12-5,few,TRBD1,TRBJ2-1,TGTGCTAGTGCGGGACAGGGGTACAATGAGCAGTTCTTC,CASAGQGYNEQFF
TRBV7-2,NA,NA,TRBJ2-4,TGTGCCAGTTGCCCGGAGGATAAAAACATTCAGTACTTC,CASCPEDKNIQYF
TRBV28,many,NA,TRBJ2-1,TGTGCCAGCAGTTTACCGGGGGGCAGGAATGAGCAGTTCTTC,CASSLPGGRNEQFF
TRBV2,many,TRBD1,TRBJ1-4,TGTGCCAGCAGTCAAGAGGGGGCCACTGGCAGTGAAAAACTGTTTTTT,CASSQEGATGSEKLFF
TRBV5-6,few,NA,TRBJ2-1,TGTGCCAGCAGCTTGGGCGGTCCAGGGGATGAGCAGTTCTTC,CASSLGGPGDEQFF
TRBV6-2/TRBV6-3,few,TRBD1,TRBJ2-6,TGTGCCAGCACCCAGACAGGGCTTGGGGCCAACGTCCTGACTTTC,CASTQTGLGANVLTF
TRBV6-5,few,TRBD2,TRBJ2-3,TGTGCCAGCAGTTACTCAGCCGGCGGGGGGGGCACAGATACGCAGTATTTT,CASSYSAGGGGTDTQYF
TRBV29-1,NA,NA,TRBJ2-2,TGCAGCAGCTCTTGGGGGGTCCCCGGGGAGCTGTTTTTT,CSSSWGVPGELFF
TRBV5-1,few,NA,TRBJ2-1,TGCGCCAGCAGCTTGGGCGGGGCCTCTGGCGAGCAGTTCTTC,CASSLGGASGEQFF
TRBV7-2,few,NA,TRBJ2-7,TGTGCCAGCAGCTTGGGCAGGGCCCCCTACGAGCAGTACTTC,CASSLGRAPYEQYF
TRBV6-1,NA,TRBD1,TRBJ1-1,TGTGCCAGCAGACCGGGACAGGGCTTTGAAGCTTTCTTT,CASRPGQGFEAFF
TRBV7-9,few,NA,TRBJ1-4,TGTGCCAGCAGCTTAGCGCTGACGGGGACGGGTATACTGTTTTTT,CASSLALTGTGILFF
TRBV7-3,NA,NA,TRBJ2-1,TGTGCCAGCAGCCCCACGGCGCGGGACTCCCCCGATGAGCAGTTCTTC,CASSPTARDSPDEQFF
TRBV7-6,many,NA,TRBJ1-4,TGTGCCAGCAGCTCTCTAACAAGGGGGTCCCCTAATGAAAAACTGTTTTTT,CASSSLTRGSPNEKLFF
TRBV5-4,NA,NA,TRBJ2-3,TGTGCCAGCAGCTTGAAACGGGAAATACCAGATACGCAGTATTTT,CASSLKREIPDTQYF
TRBV11-2,NA,NA,TRBJ2-4,TGTGCCAGCAGTAGCTCCCTGGGCGTAAACATTCAGTACTTC,CASSSSLGVNIQYF
TRBV6-6,few,NA,TRBJ2-6,TGTGCCAGCAGTTATAGAGCTGGGGCCAACGTCCTGACTTTC,CASSYRAGANVLTF
TRBV2,few,NA,TRBJ1-4,TGTGCCAGCAGTGTTGGGGCTAATGAAAAACTGTTTTTT,CASSVGANEKLFF
TRBV7-9,NA,TRBD1,TRBJ1-2,TGTGCCAGCAGCTTAGCCGGGACAGGGGATCCCTATGGCTACACCTTC,CASSLAGTGDPYGYTF
TRBV29-1,few,TRBD1,TRBJ1-2,TGCAGCGTTCCCCGACAGGGATATTGGGGCTACACCTTC,CSVPRQGYWGYTF